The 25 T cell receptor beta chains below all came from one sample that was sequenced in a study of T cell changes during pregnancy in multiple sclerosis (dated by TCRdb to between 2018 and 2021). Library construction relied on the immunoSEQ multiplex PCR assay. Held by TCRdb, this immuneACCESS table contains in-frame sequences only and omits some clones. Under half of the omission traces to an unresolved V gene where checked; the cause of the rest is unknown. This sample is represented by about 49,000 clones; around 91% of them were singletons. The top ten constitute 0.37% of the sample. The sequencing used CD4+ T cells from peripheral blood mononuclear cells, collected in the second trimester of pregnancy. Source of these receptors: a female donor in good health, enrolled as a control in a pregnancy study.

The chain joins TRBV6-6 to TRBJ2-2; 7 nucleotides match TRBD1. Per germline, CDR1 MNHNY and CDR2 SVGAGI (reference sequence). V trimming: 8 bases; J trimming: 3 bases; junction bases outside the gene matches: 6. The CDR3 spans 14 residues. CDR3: CASRQGVDTGELFF. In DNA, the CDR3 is TGTGCCAGCCGGCAGGGGGTTGACACCGGGGAGCTGTTTTTT.

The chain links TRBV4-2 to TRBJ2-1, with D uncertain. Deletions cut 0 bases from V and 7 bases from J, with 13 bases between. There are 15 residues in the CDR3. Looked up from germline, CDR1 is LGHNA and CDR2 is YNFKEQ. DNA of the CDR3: TGTGCCAGCAGCCAAGATGCGAATGCTTGGAATGAGCAGTTCTTC. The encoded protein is CASSQDANAWNEQFF.

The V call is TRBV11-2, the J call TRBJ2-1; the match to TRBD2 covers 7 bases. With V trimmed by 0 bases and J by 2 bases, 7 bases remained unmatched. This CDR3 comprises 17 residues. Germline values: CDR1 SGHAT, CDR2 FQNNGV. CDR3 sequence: CASSLDWNAGAYNEQFF. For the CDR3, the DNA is TGTGCCAGCAGCTTAGACTGGAATGCGGGGGCCTACAATGAGCAGTTCTTC. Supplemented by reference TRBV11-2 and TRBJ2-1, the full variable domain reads EAGVAQSPRYKIIEKRQSVAFWCNPISGHATLYWYQQILGQGPKLLIQFQNNGVVDDSQLPKDRFSAERLKGVDSTLKIQPAKLEDSAVYLCASSLDWNAGAYNEQFFGPGTRLTVL.

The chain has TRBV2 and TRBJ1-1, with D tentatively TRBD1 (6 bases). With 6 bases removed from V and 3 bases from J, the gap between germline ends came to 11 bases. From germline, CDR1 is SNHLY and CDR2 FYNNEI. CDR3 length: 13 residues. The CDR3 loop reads CASSSGVDTEAFF. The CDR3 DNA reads TGTGCCAGCAGCTCAGGGGTGGACACTGAAGCTTTCTTT.

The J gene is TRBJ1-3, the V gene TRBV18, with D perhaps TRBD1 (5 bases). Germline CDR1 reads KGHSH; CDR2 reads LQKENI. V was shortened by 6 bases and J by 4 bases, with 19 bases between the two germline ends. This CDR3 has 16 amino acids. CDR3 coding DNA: TGTGCCAGCTCGCTGTCCCCGACAGTAACGGGAAACACCATATATTTT. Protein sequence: CASSLSPTVTGNTIYF.

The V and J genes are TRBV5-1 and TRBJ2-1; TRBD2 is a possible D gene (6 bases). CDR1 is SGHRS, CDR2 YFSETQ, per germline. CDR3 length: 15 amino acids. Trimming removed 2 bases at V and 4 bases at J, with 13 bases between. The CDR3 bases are TGCGCCAGCAGCTTAGCGGGTCTTACTTACAATGAGCAGTTCTTC. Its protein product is CASSLAGLTYNEQFF.

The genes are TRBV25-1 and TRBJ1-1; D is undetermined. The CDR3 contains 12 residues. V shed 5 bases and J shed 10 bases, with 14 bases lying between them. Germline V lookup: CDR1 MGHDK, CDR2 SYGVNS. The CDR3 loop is CASSFGTRRAFF. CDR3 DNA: TGTGCCAGCAGTTTTGGCACAAGGAGAGCTTTCTTT.

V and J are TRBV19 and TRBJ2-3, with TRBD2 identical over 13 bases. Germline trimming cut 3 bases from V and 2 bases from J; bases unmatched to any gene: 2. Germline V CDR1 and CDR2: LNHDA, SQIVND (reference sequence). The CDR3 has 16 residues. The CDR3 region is CASSMGTSGNTDTQYF. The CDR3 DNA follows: TGTGCCAGTAGTATGGGGACTAGCGGGAACACAGATACGCAGTATTTT.

CDR3 amino acids: CASSAGGRGRGYTF. CDR3 sequence (DNA): TGTGCCAGCAGTGCGGGGGGACGAGGGCGCGGCTACACCTTC. The chain uses TRBV2 and TRBJ1-2; weak D call: TRBD1 (5 bases). V lost 4 bases to trimming and J lost 8 bases, with 17 bases between them. This CDR3 contains 14 residues. Germline V CDR1 and CDR2: SNHLY, FYNNEI.

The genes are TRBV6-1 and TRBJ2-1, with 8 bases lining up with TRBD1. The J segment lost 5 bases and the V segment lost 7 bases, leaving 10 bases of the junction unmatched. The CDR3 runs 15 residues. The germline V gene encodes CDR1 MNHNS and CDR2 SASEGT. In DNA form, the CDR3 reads TGTGCCAGCACCGAAGCCCCGACAGGGGACAATGAGCAGTTCTTC. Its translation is CASTEAPTGDNEQFF.

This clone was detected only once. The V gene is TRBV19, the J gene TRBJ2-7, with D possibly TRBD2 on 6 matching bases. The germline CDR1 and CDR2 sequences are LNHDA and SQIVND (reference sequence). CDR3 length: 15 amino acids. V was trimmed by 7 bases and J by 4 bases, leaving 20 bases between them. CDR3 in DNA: TGTGCCAGTACCGTCACCCTCGGGGGTATATACGAGCAGTACTTC. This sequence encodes CASTVTLGGIYEQYF.

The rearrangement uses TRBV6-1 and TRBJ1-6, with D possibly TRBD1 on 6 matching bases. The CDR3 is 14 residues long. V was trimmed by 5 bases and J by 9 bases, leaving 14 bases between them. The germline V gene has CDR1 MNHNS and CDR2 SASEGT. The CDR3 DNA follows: TGTGCCAGCAGTCCTGCGGGGGGCCGTTCACCCCTCCACTTT. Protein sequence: CASSPAGGRSPLHF.

The CDR3 bases are TGCAGCTCATCAACAGGACCCACTGAAGCTTTCTTT. It codes for CSSSTGPTEAFF. The chain joins TRBV29-1 to TRBJ1-1; D perhaps matches TRBD1 (5 bases). The V gene's germline CDR1 is SQVTM and CDR2 ANQGSEA. The CDR3 is 12 amino acids. The germline V and J ends were trimmed by 8 bases and 4 bases, with 14 bases remaining between them.

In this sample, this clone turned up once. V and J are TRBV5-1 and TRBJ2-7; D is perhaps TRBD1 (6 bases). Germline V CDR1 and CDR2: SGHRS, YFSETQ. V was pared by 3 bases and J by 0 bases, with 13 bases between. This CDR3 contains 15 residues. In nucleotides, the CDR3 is TGCGCCAGCAGCTGGATGACAGGCGTCTCCTACGAGCAGTACTTC. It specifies CASSWMTGVSYEQYF.

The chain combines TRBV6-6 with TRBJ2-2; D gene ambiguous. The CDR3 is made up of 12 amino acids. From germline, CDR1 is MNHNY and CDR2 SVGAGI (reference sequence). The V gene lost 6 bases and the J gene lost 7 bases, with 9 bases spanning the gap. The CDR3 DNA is TGTGCCAGCAGCCGTAAGAGCGGGGAGCTGTTTTTT. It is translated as CASSRKSGELFF.

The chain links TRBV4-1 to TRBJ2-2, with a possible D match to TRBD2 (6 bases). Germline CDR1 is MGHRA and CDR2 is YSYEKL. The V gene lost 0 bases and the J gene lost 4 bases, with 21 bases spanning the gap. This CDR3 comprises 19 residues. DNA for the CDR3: TGCGCCAGCAGCCAAGATCCGGGGAGGACCAGTCGGAGCACCGGGGAGCTGTTTTTT. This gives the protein CASSQDPGRTSRSTGELFF.

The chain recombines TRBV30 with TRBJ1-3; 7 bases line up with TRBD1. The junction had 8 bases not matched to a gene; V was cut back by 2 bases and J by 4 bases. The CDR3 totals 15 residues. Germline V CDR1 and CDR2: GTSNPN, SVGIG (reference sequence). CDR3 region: CAWSKDRDKGNTIYF. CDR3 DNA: TGTGCCTGGAGTAAAGACAGGGATAAAGGAAACACCATATATTTT.

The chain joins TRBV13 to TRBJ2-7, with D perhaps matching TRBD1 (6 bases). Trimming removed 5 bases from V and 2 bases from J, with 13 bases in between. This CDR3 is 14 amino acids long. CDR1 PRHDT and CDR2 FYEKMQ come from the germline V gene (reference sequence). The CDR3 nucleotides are TGTGCCAGCAGCATACTACAGGGTCCCTACGAGCAGTACTTC. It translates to CASSILQGPYEQYF.

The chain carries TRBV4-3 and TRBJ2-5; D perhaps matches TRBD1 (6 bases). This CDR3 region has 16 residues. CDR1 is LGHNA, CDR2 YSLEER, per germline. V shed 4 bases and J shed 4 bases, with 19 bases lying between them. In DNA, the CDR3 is TGCGCCAGCAGCCGCGATTCAACAGGGTCGAGAGAGACCCAGTACTTC. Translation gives CASSRDSTGSRETQYF.

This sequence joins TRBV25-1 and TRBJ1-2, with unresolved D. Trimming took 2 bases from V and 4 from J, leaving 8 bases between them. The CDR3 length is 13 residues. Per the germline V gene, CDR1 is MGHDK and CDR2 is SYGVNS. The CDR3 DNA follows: TGTGCCAGCAGTGAACAGGCAGGCTATGGCTACACCTTC. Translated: CASSEQAGYGYTF.

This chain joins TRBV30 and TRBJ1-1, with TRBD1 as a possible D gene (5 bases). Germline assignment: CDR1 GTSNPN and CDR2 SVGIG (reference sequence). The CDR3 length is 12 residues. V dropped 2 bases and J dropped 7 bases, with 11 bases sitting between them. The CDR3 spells CAWSRAGLEAFF. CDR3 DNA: TGTGCCTGGAGTAGAGCAGGGCTTGAAGCTTTCTTT.

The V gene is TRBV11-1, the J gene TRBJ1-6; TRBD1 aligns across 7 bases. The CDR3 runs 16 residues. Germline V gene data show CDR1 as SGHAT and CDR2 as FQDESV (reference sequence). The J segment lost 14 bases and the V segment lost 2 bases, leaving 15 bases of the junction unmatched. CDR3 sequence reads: CASSLMTGSPPRSLHF. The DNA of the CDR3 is TGTGCCAGCAGCTTAATGACAGGGAGCCCCCCTAGATCCCTCCACTTT.

The CDR3 coding sequence is TGTGCCAGCAGCTCACAGGGGGCGAACACTGAAGCTTTCTTT. This sequence encodes CASSSQGANTEAFF. The V call is TRBV7-3, the J call TRBJ1-1; TRBD1 agrees at 9 bases. The V and J ends lost 4 bases and 1 base, in that order; junction bases with no gene match: 1. Germline V gene sequence: CDR1 SGHTA, CDR2 FQGTGA. This CDR3 is 14 amino acids long. The variable domain in full, completed from reference TRBV7-3 and TRBJ1-1, reads GAGVSQTPSNKVTEKGKYVELRCDPISGHTALYWYRQSLGQGPEFLIYFQGTGAADDSGLPNDRFFAVRPEGSVSTLKIQRTERGDSAVYLCASSSQGANTEAFFGQGTRLTVV.

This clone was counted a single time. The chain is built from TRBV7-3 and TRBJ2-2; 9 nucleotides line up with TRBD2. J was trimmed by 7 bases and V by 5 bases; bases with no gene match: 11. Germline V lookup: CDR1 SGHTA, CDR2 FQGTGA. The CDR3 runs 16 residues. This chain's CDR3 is CASSAPAGGYGGELFF. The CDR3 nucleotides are TGTGCCAGCAGCGCCCCAGCGGGGGGTTATGGCGGGGAGCTGTTTTTT.

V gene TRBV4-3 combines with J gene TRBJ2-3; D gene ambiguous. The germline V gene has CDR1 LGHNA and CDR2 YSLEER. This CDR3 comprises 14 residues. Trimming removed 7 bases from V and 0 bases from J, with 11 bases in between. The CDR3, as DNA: TGCGCCAGCAAAGTGGCAGTTAGCACAGATACGCAGTATTTT. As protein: CASKVAVSTDTQYF.